This TCR beta chain comes out of a study of liver allograft versus peripheral blood T cells. Study context: Hepatic allograft T cell receptor repertoires were evaluated relative to those present in recipients' peripheral blood.

The V end was cut by 6 bases, the J end by 6 bases, with 9 bases between. The V gene's germline CDR1 is MNHNY and CDR2 SVGAGI (reference sequence). This CDR3 is 11 amino acids long. Study outcomes and limitations: It was reported that the T cell receptor repertoires found inside liver allografts differed from those that were detected in peripheral blood.

TCRdb re-called the reads through MiXCR, storing one row per CDR3 protein. The table lists under 3,000 distinct CDR3 sequences, about a sixth of them singletons. With respect to this clonotype: Its target is not known. With only one base between it and a far larger clone, this is likely a read error.

The chain is built from TRBV6-6 and TRBJ2-7; D call uncertain. The TCR originated in a human patient who had a liver transplant. Some T cells may trace back to the graft donor. The CDR3 sequence is CASRIGVEQYF. The CDR3 DNA sequence: TGTGCCAGCAGGATTGGAGTCGAGCAGTACTTC.